This T cell receptor beta chain is from a study of T-cell memory formation after mild COVID-19. Germline V lookup: CDR1 SGHRS, CDR2 YFSETQ. The CDR3 extends over 14 amino acids. V shed 4 bases, J shed 7 bases, and the junction held 10 bases outside the gene matches. Findings and limits, study-wide: Pre-infection memory contained some responding clones, which suggested that cross-reactive memory had joined. CD4+ contracting clones were mainly CM and EM; CD8+ ones, EMRA.

This clonotype was observed many times. Its target is unknown. 5'RACE with constant-segment primers built TCRalpha and TCRbeta cDNA libraries with UMIs. One entry per CDR3 protein, called by TCRdb with MiXCR from the 5' RACE reads. The repertoire has roughly 350,000 distinct CDR3 sequences, 12% to 15% of them found once; the top ten carry 22%. Sequenced: PBMCs or a T cell subset sorted from them (not recorded which). The TCR comes from a man in his late teens or twenties who had mild COVID-19 (a few samples of this study predate the infection). Cell type and time point are not known. The chain couples TRBV5-1 to TRBJ2-5; 7 positions agree with TRBD1. CDR3 coding DNA: TGCGCCAGCAGCAACGAGGGGGCCTACGCGACCCAGTACTTC. The encoded protein is CASSNEGAYATQYF.